The 32 T cell receptor beta chains in this list originate from one sample, sequenced in a study of graft-versus-host responses after intestinal transplantation. The data were produced by immunoSEQ multiplex PCR, yet TCRdb's version contains in-frame clones alone and is incomplete. The sample includes around 110,000 clones, 93% of them seen just once. Their antigens remain unidentified. The sequencing used unstimulated CD8+ T cells sorted from spleen or lymph node cells, collected before transplant. Receptors were obtained from a human donor who was the organ donor for an intestinal transplant.

This clone was detected only once. CDR3 bases: TGTGCCAGCAGCCCCCGGGACAGGGTCTACGAGCAGTACTTC. It translates to CASSPRDRVYEQYF. V is TRBV7-9 and J is TRBJ2-7; TRBD1 aligns across 9 bases. The J segment lost 3 bases and the V segment lost 5 bases, leaving 5 bases of the junction unmatched. The V gene's germline CDR1 is SEHNR and CDR2 FQNEAQ (reference sequence). This CDR3 comprises 14 residues.

This chain links TRBV30 with TRBJ2-7; D remains unclear. V was clipped by 0 bases and J by 2 bases, with 5 bases between them. Germline CDR1 and CDR2: GTSNPN and SVGIG (reference sequence). This CDR3 is built from 12 residues. CDR3 coding DNA: TGTGCCTGGAGTGTTTACCCCTACGAGCAGTACTTC. It translates to CAWSVYPYEQYF. The full variable domain, rest sourced from reference TRBV30 and TRBJ2-7, is SQTIHQWPATLVQPVGSPLSLECTVEGTSNPNLYWYRQAAGRGLQLLFYSVGIGQISSEVPQNLSASRPQDRQFILSSKKLLLSDSGFYLCAWSVYPYEQYFGPGTRLTVT.

V gene TRBV25-1 combines with J gene TRBJ2-6; D is uncertain. Germline V gene sequence: CDR1 MGHDK, CDR2 SYGVNS. This CDR3 is built from 16 residues. V lost 2 bases and J 0 bases, leaving 8 bases between the germline ends. The CDR3 DNA reads TGTGCCAGCAGTGAACGGACCTTCTCTGGGGCCAACGTCCTGACTTTC. As protein: CASSERTFSGANVLTF. Full variable domain (outside the CDR3, taken from reference TRBV25-1 and TRBJ2-6): EADIYQTPRYLVIGTGKKITLECSQTMGHDKMYWYQQDPGMELHLIHYSYGVNSTEKGDLSSESTVSRIRTEHFPLTLESARPSHTSQYLCASSERTFSGANVLTFGAGSRLTVL.

The CDR3 spells CASSSRDRGSYEQYF. The CDR3 DNA reads as TGTGCCAGCAGTTCCCGGGACAGGGGGTCCTACGAGCAGTACTTC. The chain has TRBV27 and TRBJ2-7, with 11 bases matching TRBD1. Trimming cost V 4 bases and J 1 base; bases outside gene matches: 3. Germline V gives CDR1 MNHEY, CDR2 SMNVEV (reference sequence). This CDR3 is built from 15 residues.

The chain couples TRBV29-1 to TRBJ2-7; D is possibly TRBD1 (5 bases). This CDR3 spans 15 amino acids. With 2 bases removed from V and 1 base from J, the gap between germline ends came to 15 bases. From germline, CDR1 is SQVTM and CDR2 ANQGSEA. The DNA for the CDR3 is TGCAGCGTTGAATCTGACTCCAAGGGGTCCTACGAGCAGTACTTC. Encoded protein: CSVESDSKGSYEQYF.

J is TRBJ2-3 and V is TRBV21-1; TRBD2 was called by the table and not checked on the DNA. TRBV21-1 is an annotated pseudogene. CDR3 length equals 13 residues. The CDR3 sequence is CASRPGCTDTQYF. The CDR3 DNA is TGTGCCAGCAGGCCCGGGTGCACAGATACGCAGTATTTT.

This sequence joins TRBV30 and TRBJ1-4; TRBD1 aligns across 12 bases. CDR1 and CDR2 from the germline V gene are GTSNPN and SVGIG (reference sequence). Germline trimming cut 2 bases from V and 8 bases from J; bases unmatched to any gene: 6. The CDR3 covers 15 residues. DNA of the CDR3: TGTGCCTGGAGTACCGGGACAGGGGGCGCCGAAAAACTGTTTTTT. Protein sequence: CAWSTGTGGAEKLFF.

This rearrangement joins TRBV23-1 to TRBJ2-7; TRBD2 matches 12 bases. TRBV23-1 is classed as an ORF, of uncertain function. This CDR3 has 17 residues. After removal of 2 bases from V and 0 bases from J, the junction contained 5 bases not matched to a gene. The CDR3 is CASSQASSGRASYEQYF. CDR3 bases: TGCGCCAGCAGTCAAGCTTCTAGCGGGAGGGCCTCCTACGAGCAGTACTTC.

The chain recombines TRBV10-1 with TRBJ2-3; a possible D gene is TRBD1 (5 bases). The germline CDR1 and CDR2 sequences are WNHNN and SYGVQD (reference sequence). V was pared by 8 bases and J by 2 bases, with 20 bases between. The CDR3 runs to 16 residues. CDR3 protein: CASDPLGRRFTDTQYF. In nucleotides, the CDR3 is TGCGCCAGCGACCCCTTGGGGCGGAGATTCACAGATACGCAGTATTTT.

This chain uses TRBV7-8 with TRBJ2-3; 8 nucleotides agree with TRBD2. Unmatched junction bases numbered 16, after V lost 5 bases and J lost 6 bases. Germline V gene data show CDR1 as SGHVS and CDR2 as FQNEAQ. The CDR3 consists of 17 residues. The CDR3 DNA reads as TGTGCCAGCAGCCCCCTTGGCGGGGGGCGCCCCCCCGATACGCAGTATTTT. It translates to CASSPLGGGRPPDTQYF.

The rearrangement joins TRBV2 to TRBJ2-7, with 14 nucleotides matching TRBD2. The V segment lost 1 base and the J segment 5 bases; nucleotides outside the gene matches: 4. This CDR3 has 16 amino acids. Germline V gene lookup returns CDR1 SNHLY and CDR2 FYNNEI. CDR3 in amino acids: CASSEVRTSGRHEQYF. The CDR3 coding sequence is TGTGCCAGCAGTGAAGTGAGGACTAGCGGGAGGCACGAGCAGTACTTC.

CDR3: CASSPTGLNTEAFF. The CDR3 nucleotides read TGTGCCAGCAGTCCGACAGGTCTTAACACTGAAGCTTTCTTT. The V and J genes are TRBV2 and TRBJ1-1; D perhaps matches TRBD1 (6 bases). CDR1 and CDR2 (germline): SNHLY, FYNNEI. The CDR3 contains 14 residues. Trimming pared 5 bases from V and 2 bases from J, leaving 12 bases between.

The chain is built from TRBV6-5 and TRBJ2-7; D remains unclear. Germline CDR1 reads MNHEY; CDR2 reads SVGAGI. Trimming stripped 2 bases from V and 3 bases from J, with 8 bases between. CDR3 size: 13 residues. The CDR3 nucleotides are TGTGCCAGCAGTTACCCCCGACACTACGAGCAGTACTTC. Its protein is CASSYPRHYEQYF.

The chain joins TRBV7-6 to TRBJ2-5, with unresolved D. This CDR3 is 15 amino acids long. Germline V lookup: CDR1 SGHVS, CDR2 FNYEAQ. Trimming took 3 bases from V and 1 from J, leaving 12 bases between them. The CDR3, as DNA: TGTGCCAGCAGCTTTCGCCGGGCAGCCCAAGAGACCCAGTACTTC. Encoded protein: CASSFRRAAQETQYF.

The chain employs TRBV10-3 and TRBJ1-1, with D possibly matching TRBD1 (5 bases). Germline-derived CDR1 and CDR2 are ENHRY and SYGVKD. The CDR3 runs 14 residues. V was trimmed by 0 bases and J by 5 bases, leaving 10 bases between them. The DNA of the CDR3 is TGTGCCATCAGTGAGTCAGGGGAGGAGACTGAAGCTTTCTTT. Protein product: CAISESGEETEAFF.

The chain has TRBV7-6 and TRBJ2-5, with D possibly TRBD2 on 5 matching bases. This CDR3 comprises 17 residues. The germline V and J ends were trimmed by 1 base and 1 base, with 16 bases remaining between them. The germline gives CDR1 SGHVS, CDR2 FNYEAQ. The CDR3 bases are TGTGCCAGCAGCTTAGGAGGGTCTCAGATCATCCAAGAGACCCAGTACTTC. This sequence encodes CASSLGGSQIIQETQYF.

The rearrangement uses TRBV12-2 and TRBJ2-7. TRBV12-2 is a known pseudogene. This CDR3 region has 11 residues. DNA of the CDR3: TGTGCAAGTCGCTGGGACTACGAGCAGTACTTC. This encodes CASRWDYEQYF.

The chain joins TRBV9 to TRBJ2-7; 9 bases are a match to TRBD2. The junction had 11 bases not matched to a gene; V was cut back by 3 bases and J by 7 bases. CDR3 length: 15 amino acids. Germline assignment: CDR1 SGDLS and CDR2 YYNGEE. This CDR3 is CASSGIAGGPREQYF. DNA of the CDR3: TGTGCCAGCAGCGGAATCGCGGGAGGGCCACGGGAGCAGTACTTC.

This chain uses TRBV29-1 with TRBJ1-2; D remains unclear. Germline-derived CDR1 and CDR2 are SQVTM and ANQGSEA. This CDR3 has 13 amino acids. The V end was cut by 3 bases, the J end by 0 bases, with 8 bases between. CDR3 nucleotide sequence: TGCAGCGTTGAGTGGGGAGCTAACTATGGCTACACCTTC. Its protein is CSVEWGANYGYTF.

Here the CDR3 DNA reads TGTGCCTGGAGATGGGGCGGAGCGAACACTGAAGCTTTCTTT. This encodes CAWRWGGANTEAFF. V is TRBV30 and J is TRBJ1-1; tentatively, D is TRBD1 (5 bases). Between the trimmed V and J ends, which lost 3 bases and 1 base, there was a span of 12 bases. Germline V gene lookup returns CDR1 GTSNPN and CDR2 SVGIG (reference sequence). The CDR3 is 14 residues long.

V is TRBV5-4 and J is TRBJ2-3; 9 bases align to TRBD2. Germline V CDR1 and CDR2: SGHNT, YYREEE (reference sequence). V lost 1 base, J lost 0 bases, and 9 bases stayed unmatched. This CDR3 spans 18 amino acids. CDR3 sequence (DNA): TGTGCCAGCAGCTTGTGGGATAGCGGGGGCGTTAGCACAGATACGCAGTATTTT. Amino acids: CASSLWDSGGVSTDTQYF.

The chain uses TRBV4-1 and TRBJ1-3; D not certain. This CDR3 contains 18 residues. In germline, CDR1 is MGHRA, CDR2 YSYEKL. V lost 0 bases and J 0 bases, leaving 15 bases between the germline ends. CDR3 in amino acids: CASSQDPLAVHSGNTIYF. For the CDR3, the DNA is TGCGCCAGCAGCCAAGACCCCCTGGCAGTCCACTCTGGAAACACCATATATTTT.

The chain combines TRBV30 with TRBJ2-7; D possibly corresponds to TRBD2 (6 bases). CDR1 and CDR2 (germline): GTSNPN, SVGIG (reference sequence). Trimming shortened V by 0 bases and J by 2 bases, and 17 bases separated the two germline ends. This CDR3 has 16 residues. The CDR3 is CAWSVPGRESPYEQYF. The CDR3 DNA reads TGTGCCTGGAGTGTACCAGGCCGGGAGAGCCCCTACGAGCAGTACTTC.

The chain employs TRBV7-6 and TRBJ2-3, with D perhaps TRBD2 (6 bases). The CDR3 is 16 amino acids. Germline lookup yields CDR1 SGHVS and CDR2 FNYEAQ. The V and J ends lost 6 bases and 2 bases respectively, with 18 bases between them. CDR3 protein: CASSNPGDSFTDTQYF. CDR3 nucleotide sequence: TGTGCCAGCAGTAATCCGGGAGACAGCTTCACAGATACGCAGTATTTT.

The chain employs TRBV13 and TRBJ2-7; perhaps TRBD1 as D (6 bases). Trimming stripped 5 bases from V and 2 bases from J, with 19 bases between. From germline, CDR1 is PRHDT and CDR2 FYEKMQ (reference sequence). This CDR3 comprises 16 residues. In nucleotides, the CDR3 is TGTGCCAGCAGCCCAACTTACAGGGCAGGGACCTACGAGCAGTACTTC. It specifies CASSPTYRAGTYEQYF.

The CDR3 loop reads CASSHATGWAYGYTF. In DNA, the CDR3 is TGCGCCAGCAGCCATGCCACAGGGTGGGCCTATGGCTACACCTTC. This chain connects TRBV4-1 to TRBJ1-2, with D possibly matching TRBD1 (6 bases). The germline V gene has CDR1 MGHRA and CDR2 YSYEKL. V dropped 3 bases and J dropped 4 bases, with 15 bases sitting between them. The CDR3 is 15 residues long.

The J gene is TRBJ2-2, the V gene TRBV10-1, with D unclear. Trimming cost V 10 bases and J 7 bases, with 13 bases left between them. Germline CDR1 WNHNN, CDR2 SYGVQD (reference sequence). This CDR3 region has 12 residues. The CDR3, as DNA: TGCGCCACCTCACCGACCGGCGGGGAGCTGTTTTTT. Translation gives CATSPTGGELFF.

The V and J genes are TRBV6-4 and TRBJ1-1; D call uncertain. The CDR3 is made up of 13 amino acids. Trimming shortened V by 6 bases and J by 1 base, and 9 bases separated the two germline ends. From germline, CDR1 is MRHNA and CDR2 SNTAGT. The CDR3 DNA reads TGTGCCAGCAGGGGTGGTACGAACACTGAAGCTTTCTTT. Protein sequence: CASRGGTNTEAFF.

The chain couples TRBV21-1 to TRBJ2-4; TRBD2, as called in the table, went unchecked against the DNA. TRBV21-1 is noted as a pseudogene. The CDR3 contains 18 residues. The CDR3 protein is CASSTGGGLAGGQNIQYF. Written as DNA, the CDR3 is TGTGCCAGCAGCACCGGAGGAGGACTAGCGGGAGGCCAAAACATTCAGTACTTC.

The chain links TRBV2 to TRBJ2-7, with 8 bases fitting TRBD2. Germline CDR1 and CDR2: SNHLY and FYNNEI. This CDR3 is built from 14 residues. V lost 3 bases and J lost 3; bases outside the gene matches: 4. CDR3 residues: CASSDTSGHYEQYF. For the CDR3, the DNA is TGTGCCAGCAGTGATACTAGCGGACACTACGAGCAGTACTTC.

The gene calls are TRBV13 and TRBJ2-7, with D unresolved. The CDR3 sequence is 14 residues long. V was clipped by 5 bases and J by 1 base, with 12 bases between them. Germline V CDR1 and CDR2: PRHDT, FYEKMQ (reference sequence). CDR3 protein: CASSPRVRSYEQYF. The CDR3 DNA is TGTGCCAGCAGCCCCCGGGTAAGGTCCTACGAGCAGTACTTC. The full variable domain, its missing parts supplied by reference TRBV13 and TRBJ2-7, is AAGVIQSPRHLIKEKRETATLKCYPIPRHDTVYWYQQGPGQDPQFLISFYEKMQSDKGSIPDRFSAQQFSDYHSELNMSSLELGDSALYFCASSPRVRSYEQYFGPGTRLTVT.

The J gene is TRBJ1-1, the V gene TRBV6-1; the D gene is possibly TRBD1 (5 bases). From germline, CDR1 is MNHNS and CDR2 SASEGT. The CDR3 spans 14 residues. V lost 8 bases and J 1 base, leaving 14 bases between the germline ends. CDR3 loop: CASGGRGGNTEAFF. CDR3 in DNA: TGTGCCAGCGGAGGAAGGGGAGGGAACACTGAAGCTTTCTTT.